This T cell receptor (beta chain) was obtained from a study of TIL therapy for anti-PD-1-resistant metastatic lung cancer. Study-level points and caveats: After infusion, TIL clonotypes partly replaced peripheral T cells and declined over months. The cohort had more treatment-naive, never-smoker and oncogene-addicted patients than typical.

This clone was found a few times. The antigen is not known. The time point was: pre-treatment sample, taken before nivolumab and TIL therapy. Sequencing used immunoSEQ v3. Each library reached some 2 million read pairs, or roughly 5-6 million at deep level. Assay used: immunoSEQ multiplex PCR; TCRdb lists only in-frame clones, some missing. The repertoire holds some 52,000 clones, with 70% to 85% as singletons. The sequencing here drew on blood, taken at baseline. The clonotype originates from a woman between 30 and 80 years old with non-small cell lung cancer.

The DNA for the CDR3 is TGTGCCAGCAAGTGGTCAGCTGAAGCTTTCTTT. This translates into CASKWSAEAFF. The rearrangement joins TRBV2 to TRBJ1-1; D not certain. The germline V gene encodes CDR1 SNHLY and CDR2 FYNNEI. The CDR3 runs 11 residues. V was pared by 7 bases and J by 6 bases, with 9 bases between.